The 6 T cell receptor beta chains below come from one sample, sequenced in a study of CD8 T cells in Susac syndrome. RNA amounts of roughly 0.45 to 1 ug underwent reverse transcription with random hexamers. One entry per CDR3 protein results from TCRdb running MiXCR on the immunoSEQ multiplex PCR reads. The sample contains around 200,000 distinct CDR3 sequences, 85% to 95% of which appear only once. The sequencing input was CD4+ T cells from PBMCs. The receptors originated from a human donor in good health.

The chain employs TRBV15 and TRBJ2-1, with 7 bases matching TRBD1. V lost 7 bases to trimming and J lost 8 bases; unmatched junction nucleotides: 8. The CDR3 spans 13 residues. CDR1 and CDR2 from the germline V gene are LNHNV and YYDKDF (reference sequence). CDR3 amino acids: CATTLNRGDEQFF. The DNA of the CDR3 is TGTGCCACCACCTTAAACAGGGGCGATGAGCAGTTCTTC.

V and J are TRBV20-1 and TRBJ2-5; the D is unclear. This CDR3 contains 13 residues. The V gene's germline CDR1 is DFQATT and CDR2 SNEGSKA (reference sequence). The germline V and J ends were trimmed by 3 bases and 0 bases, with 8 bases remaining between them. This chain's CDR3 is CSARRSDQETQYF. The CDR3 coding sequence is TGCAGTGCTAGGCGGTCGGACCAAGAGACCCAGTACTTC.

The V gene is TRBV12-3 or TRBV12-4, the J gene TRBJ2-6; D remains ambiguous. The CDR3 loop spans 14 amino acids. V lost 6 bases and J lost 0, with 6 bases in between. CDR3: CASRILSGANVLTF. CDR3 bases: TGTGCCAGCAGAATACTCTCTGGGGCCAACGTCCTGACTTTC.

This chain links TRBV20-1 with TRBJ2-3; 9 bases are a match to TRBD2. CDR1 and CDR2 from the germline V gene are DFQATT and SNEGSKA (reference sequence). The CDR3 has 15 amino acids. V dropped 0 bases and J dropped 2; count of bases not matched to a gene: 3. The CDR3 protein is CSARDPSGDTDTQYF. Here the CDR3 DNA reads TGCAGTGCTAGAGATCCTAGCGGGGACACAGATACGCAGTATTTT.

The chain is built from TRBV7-6 and TRBJ1-1; no clear D. The germline V and J ends were trimmed by 5 bases and 3 bases, with 10 bases remaining between them. Germline CDR1 is SGHVS and CDR2 is FNYEAQ. CDR3 size: 13 residues. CDR3 sequence reads: CASSPARDTEAFF. The CDR3 DNA reads as TGTGCCAGCAGCCCTGCCCGGGACACTGAAGCTTTCTTT.

CDR3 sequence: CASSPEGTNSPLHF. The CDR3 bases are TGTGCCAGCTCACCAGAGGGAACAAATTCACCCCTCCACTTT. This rearrangement joins TRBV18 to TRBJ1-6; D call uncertain. V was clipped by 2 bases and J by 7 bases, with 9 bases between them. The CDR3 covers 14 residues. Germline-derived CDR1 and CDR2 are KGHSH and LQKENI. The full variable domain, in which reference TRBV18 and TRBJ1-6 provide the parts outside the CDR3, is NAGVMQNPRHLVRRRGQEARLRCSPMKGHSHVYWYRQLPEEGLKFMVYLQKENIIDESGMPKERFSAEFPKEGPSILRIQQVVRGDSAAYFCASSPEGTNSPLHFGNGTRLTVT.